A selection of T cell receptor beta chains follows, all from one sample in a study of shared clonotypes between healthy human individuals. Using immunoSEQ multiplex PCR, the repertoire was profiled, and TCRdb retains in-frame clones only, with some absent. The sample consists of approximately 340,000 clones, about 73% of them appearing once. The material sequenced was memory CD4+ T cells sorted from blood. Source of these receptors: a man aged 25-40 years in good health. Both conserved end residues are part of each CDR3. Each record gives: CDR3 protein, CDR3 DNA, V gene, J gene, clone size, D gene. D genes are given only for firm matches. Size values are once, few and many counts, or a class for expanded clones, and some rows have none.

CDR3aa: CASSRDRVAGELFF; CDR3nt: TGTGCCAGCAGCCGAGACCGAGTGGCCGGGGAGCTGTTTTTT; v_gene: TRBV7-3; j_gene: TRBJ2-2; abundance: .; d_gene: .
CDR3aa: CASSPPGTGSDTEAFF; CDR3nt: TGTGCCAGCTCACCACCGGGGACAGGGAGCGACACTGAAGCTTTCTTT; v_gene: TRBV18; j_gene: TRBJ1-1; abundance: .; d_gene: TRBD1
CDR3aa: CASSARGRKYNEQFF; CDR3nt: TGTGCCAGCTCTGCCCGAGGGCGGAAGTACAATGAGCAGTTCTTC; v_gene: TRBV6-1; j_gene: TRBJ2-1; abundance: .; d_gene: .
CDR3aa: CASSSPYRTDTQYF; CDR3nt: TGTGCCAGCAGCTCCCCCTACCGAACAGATACGCAGTATTTT; v_gene: TRBV7-2; j_gene: TRBJ2-3; abundance: once; d_gene: .
CDR3aa: CSSTKIADTQYF; CDR3nt: TGCAGCTCGACGAAGATCGCAGATACGCAGTATTTT; v_gene: TRBV29-1; j_gene: TRBJ2-3; abundance: .; d_gene: .
CDR3aa: CASGLTENTDTQYF; CDR3nt: TGTGCCAGCGGTTTAACAGAGAACACAGATACGCAGTATTTT; v_gene: TRBV6-1; j_gene: TRBJ2-3; abundance: once; d_gene: .
CDR3aa: CASSSQNQNTEAFF; CDR3nt: TGCGCCAGCAGCTCCCAAAACCAGAACACTGAAGCTTTCTTT; v_gene: TRBV5-1; j_gene: TRBJ1-1; abundance: few; d_gene: .
CDR3aa: CASSGHLGRSGREIDTQYF; CDR3nt: TGTGCCAGCAGCGGCCACTTGGGAAGGAGCGGGAGGGAGATAGATACGCAGTATTTT; v_gene: TRBV5-5; j_gene: TRBJ2-3; abundance: .; d_gene: TRBD2
CDR3aa: CAISTGGGEKLFF; CDR3nt: TGTGCCATCAGTACAGGGGGCGGTGAAAAACTGTTTTTT; v_gene: TRBV10-3; j_gene: TRBJ1-4; abundance: .; d_gene: TRBD1
CDR3aa: CASSAGRSGRTARTDTQYF; CDR3nt: TGTGCCAGCAGCGCTGGACGGAGCGGGAGGACAGCGCGCACAGATACGCAGTATTTT; v_gene: TRBV27; j_gene: TRBJ2-3; abundance: .; d_gene: TRBD2
CDR3aa: CASRPSRRNTEAFF; CDR3nt: TGTGCCAGCCGCCCGAGCAGGCGGAACACTGAAGCTTTCTTT; v_gene: TRBV19; j_gene: TRBJ1-1; abundance: many; d_gene: .
CDR3aa: CASSLGLREADTQYF; CDR3nt: TGTGCCAGCAGCTTAGGACTACGGGAGGCAGATACGCAGTATTTT; v_gene: TRBV7-2; j_gene: TRBJ2-3; abundance: .; d_gene: TRBD2
CDR3aa: CASSLDPGSGYGYTF; CDR3nt: TGTGCCAGCAGCTTAGATCCGGGTTCAGGCTATGGCTACACCTTC; v_gene: TRBV7-2; j_gene: TRBJ1-2; abundance: .; d_gene: .
CDR3aa: CASVSIGLSTDTQYF; CDR3nt: TGTGCCAGCGTCTCGATAGGTCTTAGCACAGATACGCAGTATTTT; v_gene: TRBV28; j_gene: TRBJ2-3; abundance: .; d_gene: .
CDR3aa: CASSLGVDYNEQFF; CDR3nt: TGTGCCAGCAGCTTAGGGGTCGACTACAATGAGCAGTTCTTC; v_gene: TRBV7-3; j_gene: TRBJ2-1; abundance: .; d_gene: .
CDR3aa: CASTDRGNSNQPQHF; CDR3nt: TGTGCCAGCACGGACAGGGGTAATAGCAATCAGCCCCAGCATTTT; v_gene: TRBV2; j_gene: TRBJ1-5; abundance: once; d_gene: TRBD1
CDR3aa: CASGDARNQRGYTF; CDR3nt: TGTGCCAGCGGGGACGCCAGGAATCAGAGGGGCTACACCTTC; v_gene: TRBV28; j_gene: TRBJ1-2; abundance: once; d_gene: .
CDR3aa: CASSLSGRSEDEQFF; CDR3nt: TGTGCCAGCAGCTTGAGCGGGAGGAGCGAGGATGAGCAGTTCTTC; v_gene: TRBV5-6; j_gene: TRBJ2-1; abundance: .; d_gene: TRBD2
CDR3aa: CAASSGAVGTQYF; CDR3nt: TGTGCCGCTTCCTCGGGGGCTGTTGGGACCCAGTACTTC; v_gene: TRBV18; j_gene: TRBJ2-5; abundance: .; d_gene: .
CDR3aa: CASKRNGGQETQYF; CDR3nt: TGTGCCAGCAAAAGGAATGGGGGACAAGAGACCCAGTACTTC; v_gene: TRBV7-2; j_gene: TRBJ2-5; abundance: .; d_gene: .
CDR3aa: CASFAEGTTDSTDTQYF; CDR3nt: TGCGCCAGCTTTGCGGAAGGGACGACCGATAGCACAGATACGCAGTATTTT; v_gene: TRBV10-2; j_gene: TRBJ2-3; abundance: many; d_gene: .
CDR3aa: CASSLSMGVLETQYF; CDR3nt: TGCGCCAGCAGCTTGTCAATGGGCGTATTAGAGACCCAGTACTTC; v_gene: TRBV5-1; j_gene: TRBJ2-5; abundance: .; d_gene: .
CDR3aa: CASNSRGTYNEQFF; CDR3nt: TGCGCCAGTAATTCGCGAGGCACCTACAATGAGCAGTTCTTC; v_gene: TRBV5-1; j_gene: TRBJ2-1; abundance: many; d_gene: .
CDR3aa: CASSLGTGGFSGNTIYF; CDR3nt: TGTGCCAGCAGCTTAGGGACAGGGGGCTTCTCTGGAAACACCATATATTTT; v_gene: TRBV7-8; j_gene: TRBJ1-3; abundance: .; d_gene: TRBD1
CDR3aa: CASSQDSGYTF; CDR3nt: TGCGCCAGCAGCCAAGATTCGGGCTACACCTTC; v_gene: TRBV4-1; j_gene: TRBJ1-2; abundance: .; d_gene: .
CDR3aa: CASSFDRGSANTGELFF; CDR3nt: TGCGCCAGCAGCTTCGATAGGGGATCCGCGAACACCGGGGAGCTGTTTTTT; v_gene: TRBV5-1; j_gene: TRBJ2-2; abundance: once; d_gene: .
CDR3aa: CASSLRPSGFGAEAFF; CDR3nt: TGCGCCAGCAGCTTAAGGCCATCAGGGTTTGGGGCTGAAGCTTTCTTT; v_gene: TRBV5-1; j_gene: TRBJ1-1; abundance: .; d_gene: .
CDR3aa: CASITYGGASDIQYF; CDR3nt: TGTGCCAGCATCACGTATGGGGGCGCTTCAGACATTCAGTACTTC; v_gene: TRBV5-6; j_gene: TRBJ2-4; abundance: .; d_gene: .